These 17 T cell receptor beta chains came from one sample sequenced in a study of lymphopenia after photon versus proton radiotherapy. Assay used: immunoSEQ multiplex PCR; TCRdb lists only in-frame clones, some missing. The data hold 7,000 to 9,000 clones, with 90% to 95% observed a single time. Sequenced material: peripheral blood, taken from a patient treated with photon-based radiotherapy. These receptors originate from a woman in her forties or fifties with cholangiocarcinoma.

CDR3 residues: CASSQGARGYTF. CDR3 sequence (DNA): TGTGCCAGCAGCCAGGGGGCGAGGGGCTACACCTTC. The chain uses TRBV27 and TRBJ1-2; TRBD1 matches at 8 bases. The germline gives CDR1 MNHEY, CDR2 SMNVEV (reference sequence). The trim removed 6 bases at V and 8 bases at J, leaving 5 bases unmatched. This CDR3 has 12 amino acids.

This chain joins TRBV5-1 and TRBJ2-5, with D perhaps matching TRBD1 (5 bases). The CDR3 runs 15 residues. Germline CDR1 and CDR2: SGHRS and YFSETQ. Trimming left V 1 base short and J 4 bases short, with 14 bases between. CDR3 DNA: TGCGCCAGCAGCTTGAGTGGGGCCATGGGAGAGACCCAGTACTTC. Encoded protein: CASSLSGAMGETQYF.

The chain employs TRBV7-6 and TRBJ2-2; tentative D call: TRBD1 (5 bases). With 2 bases removed from V and 2 bases from J, the gap between germline ends came to 9 bases. From germline, CDR1 is SGHVS and CDR2 FNYEAQ. The CDR3 consists of 15 residues. The CDR3: CASSLSTANTGELFF. Written as DNA, the CDR3 is TGTGCCAGCAGCTTATCGACAGCTAACACCGGGGAGCTGTTTTTT.

Comments on this clone: One end of the junction does not line up with germline, which may come from a read error. The V call is TRBV11-2, the J call TRBJ1-2, with D unclear. Germline-derived CDR1 and CDR2 are SGHAT and FQNNGV. CDR3 size: 12 residues. The CDR3 DNA is TGTGCCAGCAGCGCCCAGAGGAACGGCTGCACCTTC. Its protein product is CASSAQRNGCTF.

This chain links TRBV10-3 with TRBJ1-1; D might be TRBD1 (5 bases). Germline V gene sequence: CDR1 ENHRY, CDR2 SYGVKD. Trimming took 8 bases from V and 4 from J, leaving 8 bases between them. CDR3 length: 11 residues. DNA for the CDR3: TGTGCCATCGGGGGAGCCACTGAAGCTTTCTTT. Translation: CAIGGATEAFF.

The gene calls are TRBV15 and TRBJ1-2; tentative D call: TRBD1 (6 bases). The ends were cut back, 5 bases at V and 0 bases at J, with 13 bases in the middle. CDR1 is LNHNV, CDR2 YYDKDF, per germline (reference sequence). The CDR3 extends over 15 amino acids. For the CDR3, the DNA is TGTGCCACCAGCCCGGGGGGCTCGGCTAACTATGGCTACACCTTC. This encodes CATSPGGSANYGYTF.

This clone appeared a few times. The chain combines TRBV7-9 with TRBJ2-7, with TRBD1 matching 7 bases. Germline V gene lookup returns CDR1 SEHNR and CDR2 FQNEAQ (reference sequence). The CDR3 totals 15 residues. Trimming took 5 bases from V and 5 from J; bases not matched to a gene: 12. CDR3 region: CASSTTGAAEDEQYF. CDR3 DNA: TGTGCCAGCAGCACTACAGGGGCCGCTGAAGACGAGCAGTACTTC.

The genes are TRBV10-1 and TRBJ2-2, with 9 bases matching TRBD1. The ends lost 6 bases at V and 6 bases at J; junction bases unmatched: 8. The CDR3 covers 15 residues. The germline gives CDR1 WNHNN, CDR2 SYGVQD (reference sequence). DNA of the CDR3: TGCGCCAGCAGCTCCCCGGGACAGGGTTCCGGGGAGCTGTTTTTT. Protein product: CASSSPGQGSGELFF.

The gene calls are TRBV11-2 and TRBJ2-3; D not resolved. CDR3 length equals 12 residues. Per germline, CDR1 SGHAT and CDR2 FQNNGV. Deletions cut 4 bases from V and 2 bases from J, with 4 bases between. CDR3 amino acids: CASSYLTDTQYF. CDR3 nucleotides: TGTGCCAGCAGCTACCTCACAGATACGCAGTATTTT.

This clone has only one observation. The V and J genes are TRBV6-5 and TRBJ1-3; D unresolved. V dropped 5 bases and J dropped 2 bases, with 10 bases sitting between them. The CDR3 covers 14 residues. Germline V gene sequence: CDR1 MNHEY, CDR2 SVGAGI. This CDR3 is CASSSWQAGNTIYF. The CDR3 DNA is TGTGCCAGCAGTAGTTGGCAGGCTGGAAACACCATATATTTT.

This clone was seen once. V is TRBV6-5 and J is TRBJ1-6; perhaps TRBD1 as D (5 bases). This CDR3 has 16 residues. From germline, CDR1 is MNHEY and CDR2 SVGAGI. V lost 3 bases and J 0 bases, leaving 9 bases between the germline ends. The CDR3 sequence is CASSYWGSSYNSPLHF. The DNA of the CDR3 is TGTGCCAGCAGTTATTGGGGGAGCTCCTATAATTCACCCCTCCACTTT.

There are a few counts of this clone. V and J are TRBV21-1 and TRBJ1-5. TRBV21-1 is a pseudogene locus. CDR3 length equals 10 residues. CDR3 DNA: TGTGCCAGCCATCGTCAGCCCCAGCATTTT. It is translated as CASHRQPQHF.

This clone was observed a single time. The chain employs TRBV4-3 and TRBJ2-1; no reliable D call. The V end was cut by 6 bases, the J end by 2 bases, with 11 bases between. This CDR3 has 14 amino acids. Germline lookup yields CDR1 LGHNA and CDR2 YSLEER. The CDR3 DNA reads TGCGCCAGCAGAGGAGATCCCCCCTACAATGAGCAGTTCTTC. Its translation: CASRGDPPYNEQFF.

The J gene is TRBJ2-7, the V gene TRBV5-6, with 9 bases fitting TRBD1. This CDR3 has 15 residues. In germline, CDR1 is SGHDT, CDR2 YYEEEE. With 4 bases clipped from V and 3 bases from J, the junction kept 8 bases outside the gene matches. The CDR3 is CASSHRTGALYEQYF. DNA of the CDR3: TGTGCCAGCAGCCATCGGACAGGGGCGCTCTACGAGCAGTACTTC.

The chain employs TRBV6-6 and TRBJ1-6; D unclear. In germline, CDR1 is MNHNY, CDR2 SVGAGI (reference sequence). Deletions cut 6 bases from V and 14 bases from J, with 11 bases between. There are 11 residues in the CDR3. This CDR3 reads CASRALHTLHF. The CDR3 DNA is TGTGCCAGCAGGGCCCTCCACACCCTCCACTTT.

The chain uses TRBV6-5 and TRBJ2-7; 10 positions agree with TRBD2. The germline CDR1 and CDR2 sequences are MNHEY and SVGAGI. Germline trimming cut 4 bases from V and 5 bases from J; bases unmatched to any gene: 5. This CDR3 spans 14 amino acids. CDR3 nucleotides: TGTGCCAGCAGTTTAGCGGGGGGACTGAACGAGCAGTACTTC. As protein: CASSLAGGLNEQYF.

The rearrangement uses TRBV27 and TRBJ2-2; 9 nucleotides line up with TRBD1. In germline, CDR1 is MNHEY, CDR2 SMNVEV (reference sequence). V lost 10 bases and J lost 6; bases outside the gene matches: 9. This CDR3 comprises 14 residues. CDR3 nucleotides: TGTGCCACAGGGACAGGGATTAAAGCCGGGGAGCTGTTTTTT. The encoded protein is CATGTGIKAGELFF.